These 4 T cell receptor beta chains came from one sample sequenced in a study of Graves' ophthalmopathy and Graves' hyperthyroidism. From RNA, the CDR3 regions of TCR beta chains were amplified and sequenced. Scientists carried out first-round RT-PCR using HTBI primers and then a second-round multiplex PCR. TCRdb re-derived calls from the multiplex PCR reads in MiXCR, one entry per CDR3 protein. Here the sample spans approximately 540,000 distinct CDR3 sequences, less than 40% being singletons. Source material: peripheral blood or thyroid tissue (not recorded which). The receptor source for this set is an adult man with Graves' hyperthyroidism.

This clonotype has ten or more counts. V and J are TRBV6-5 and TRBJ1-1, with unresolved D. Germline CDR1 and CDR2: MNHEY and SVGAGI. Trimming took 8 bases from V and 3 from J, leaving 19 bases between them. There are 15 residues in the CDR3. CDR3 DNA sequence: TGTGCCAGCTATGGGGTTTGGACGGCACACACTGAAGCTTTCTTT. Residues: CASYGVWTAHTEAFF.

This clonotype was detected a few times. The chain combines TRBV6-6 with TRBJ1-2; 8 positions match TRBD1. This CDR3 is built from 15 residues. V lost 5 bases to trimming and J lost 0 bases; unmatched junction nucleotides: 5. Per germline, CDR1 MNHNY and CDR2 SVGAGI (reference sequence). The CDR3 is CASSLQGAPNYGYTF. CDR3 DNA sequence: TGTGCCAGCAGTCTCCAGGGGGCTCCTAACTATGGCTACACCTTC.

The chain is built from TRBV7-9 and TRBJ2-5, with unresolved D. The assigned J gene may be wrong: the sequence end matches TRBJ2-1 better. The germline CDR1 and CDR2 sequences are SEHNR and FQNEAQ (reference sequence). This CDR3 is built from 16 residues. CDR3 loop: CASSFWVPLSYNEQFF. CDR3 coding DNA: TGTGCCAGCAGCTTCTGGGTCCCCCTCTCCTACAATGAGCAGTTCTTC.

V and J are TRBV6-5 and TRBJ2-7; the D gene is possibly TRBD1 (6 bases). The CDR3 length is 13 residues. The V and J ends lost 6 bases and 5 bases respectively, with 14 bases between them. CDR1 and CDR2 (germline): MNHEY, SVGAGI. This CDR3 reads CASSAGTSNEQYF. CDR3 DNA: TGTGCCAGCAGCGCCGGGACAAGCAACGAGCAGTACTTC.